This T cell receptor (beta chain) was obtained from a study of regulatory T cells in long-lasting Graves disease. Time point in this sample: newly diagnosed GD, antithyroid drugs for less than 3 months. PBMC-derived RNA was used for the TCR library. Building the TCR beta libraries relied on iRepertoire HTBI primers, and CDR3 regions underwent Arm-PCR. TCRdb re-derived calls from the multiplex PCR reads in MiXCR, one entry per CDR3 protein. The data hold some 250,000 distinct CDR3 sequences, with about 19% observed a single time. Germline CDR1 DFQATT, CDR2 SNEGSKA (reference sequence). V lost 3 bases to trimming and J lost 5 bases, with 7 bases between them. The CDR3 is 11 residues long. In this sample, this clonotype turned up many times.

This receptor was obtained from a female donor with Graves disease. This chain connects TRBV20-1 to TRBJ1-2; D ambiguous. Source: peripheral blood mononuclear cells (PBMCs), taken at new diagnosis, from a patient treated with antithyroid drugs. CDR3 nucleotides: TGCAGTGCTAGGGACGTGTATGGCTACACCTTC. It specifies CSARDVYGYTF.